A single TCR beta chain is shown here with its context. As yet, its antigen is unknown. Germline and junction disagree at one end, which may indicate a read error. The hyperthyroidism patients had a new diagnosis of under 2 months' duration and were aged 18 to 65. Certain patients were not enrolled. These were patients with other autoimmune diseases, uncontrolled infections, pregnancy or lactation. The entry originates in a study of Graves' ophthalmopathy and Graves' hyperthyroidism. Overall study findings and caveats: The blood repertoire also included most expanded thyroid clonotypes above 0.001 frequency. Ophthalmopathy and stable hyperthyroidism were discriminated by a 13-signature model, with roughly 88% sensitivity and approximately 77% specificity.

The authors amplified TCR beta CDR3 regions, and they did so from RNA transcripts for repertoire sequencing. HTBI-primed RT-PCR formed the first round, and a multiplex PCR formed the second. In TCRdb, the multiplex PCR reads were re-called with MiXCR into one record per CDR3 protein. The sample lists over a million distinct CDR3 sequences; roughly two fifths were seen once. This CDR3 spans 17 amino acids. The germline V gene encodes CDR1 ENHRY and CDR2 SYGVKD. The clonotype originates from an adult man with Graves' hyperthyroidism. The sequenced sample was peripheral blood or thyroid tissue (not recorded which). The chain has TRBV10-3 and TRBJ1-2; TRBD1 agrees at 11 bases. Here the CDR3 DNA reads TGTGCCAGCAGTAGAAACCTGGGGGGACAGGGGGATTTTGGCTACACCTTC. It encodes CASSRNLGGQGDFGYTF.